This is a list of T cell receptor beta chains from one sample in a study of response to subunit inactivated influenza vaccine. One entry per CDR3 protein results from TCRdb running MiXCR on the RT-PCR reads. The sample shows 450,000 to 600,000 distinct CDR3 sequences, 6.5% to 8% of them seen only once. This specimen was PBMCs from blood, taken about 24 months after vaccination. The receptor set was obtained from a man between 50 and 69 years old who received an inactivated influenza vaccine. The CDR3 runs from the conserved cysteine through the conserved F or W. D genes are given only for firm matches. Size is stated for part of the rows, as once, few or many counts, or as a class when the clone is expanded.

14,TRBJ1-6,.,TRBV6-2/TRBV6-3,.,TGTGCCAGCAGGGACGCAGCGAGCAATTCACCCCTCCACTTT,CASRDAASNSPLHF
14,TRBJ2-1,many,TRBV12-3/TRBV12-4,TRBD2,TGTGCCAGCAGATCCCAGGGACTAGCTTTCGAGCAGTTCTTC,CASRSQGLAFEQFF
16,TRBJ2-2,.,TRBV28,.,TGTGCCAGCAGAACAATGGGGCAGAGTACCACCGGGGAGCTGTTTTTT,CASRTMGQSTTGELFF
14,TRBJ2-3,few,TRBV5-1,TRBD2,TGCGCCAGCAGCAGGAGCGGGATAGCAGATACGCAGTATTTT,CASSRSGIADTQYF
16,TRBJ2-1,many,TRBV15,TRBD1,TGTGCCACCAGCAGAGATCGGGGACAGGGGGTTCATGAGCAGTTCTTC,CATSRDRGQGVHEQFF
16,TRBJ1-3,few,TRBV30,.,TGTGCCTGGACCAACACCGGACAGTTCTCTGGAAACACCATATATTTT,CAWTNTGQFSGNTIYF
17,TRBJ2-5,many,TRBV3-1,.,TGTGCCAGCAGCCAAGAGACATCTTTAGGAGGGAGAGAGACCCAGTACTTC,CASSQETSLGGRETQYF
13,TRBJ1-1,many,TRBV7-2,.,TGTGCCAGCAGCTCACAGATGAACACTGAAGCTTTCTTT,CASSSQMNTEAFF
15,TRBJ2-1,many,TRBV5-1,.,TGCGCCAGCAGCTTGGGGGACCTGATAGGAGATGAGCAGTTCTTC,CASSLGDLIGDEQFF
14,TRBJ2-7,few,TRBV6-1,.,TGTGCCAGTCTTGGGACACGGCCTTTAGTTGAGCAGTACTTC,CASLGTRPLVEQYF
16,TRBJ2-7,.,TRBV28,.,TGTGCCAGCAGTTTAGGAGGGGGGAGAACTCTACCCGAGCAGTACTTC,CASSLGGGRTLPEQYF
14,TRBJ1-5,many,TRBV28,.,TGTGCCAGCAGTTTAGGTGTGACCCTACAGCCCCAGCATTTT,CASSLGVTLQPQHF
12,TRBJ1-1,many,TRBV29-1,.,TGCAGCGTTGAAAAATGGGACACAGAAGCTTTCTTT,CSVEKWDTEAFF
14,TRBJ2-7,few,TRBV6-2/TRBV6-3,TRBD1,TGTGCCAGCAGTTCTATGACAGGGGATTACGAGCAGTACTTC,CASSSMTGDYEQYF
14,TRBJ2-1,.,TRBV5-1,.,TGCGCCAGCAGCTTGGCCGGAACTAAAGGTGAGCAGTTCTTC,CASSLAGTKGEQFF
15,TRBJ2-1,few,TRBV7-9,.,TGTGCCAGCAGCTCTAAGGCCCTCGAGGGCGATGAGCAGTTCTTC,CASSSKALEGDEQFF
16,TRBJ1-2,few,TRBV2,.,TGTGCCAGCAGTGCCCGGACAGTTAGAGTAAACTATGGCTACACCTTC,CASSARTVRVNYGYTF
15,TRBJ2-2,many,TRBV20-1,TRBD1,TGCAGTGCTAGCTCGGGACAGACGAACACCGGGGAGCTGTTTTTT,CSASSGQTNTGELFF
14,TRBJ2-5,.,TRBV29-1,TRBD2,TGCAGCGTGACCGAGTTAGCGGGAGCTGGGACCCAGTACTTC,CSVTELAGAGTQYF
18,TRBJ2-1,few,TRBV11-2,TRBD2,TGTGCCAGCAGCTTAGATAGTCTCGGACTAGCGGGAGGAAGTGAGCAGTTCTTC,CASSLDSLGLAGGSEQFF
16,TRBJ2-5,.,TRBV11-2,TRBD2,TGTGCCAGCAGCTTAGTGGGACTAGCGGGTCACGGGACCCAGTACTTC,CASSLVGLAGHGTQYF
12,TRBJ2-3,many,TRBV7-2,.,TGTGCCAGCAGCCCCATGGGGGATACGCAGTATTTT,CASSPMGDTQYF
13,TRBJ1-2,.,TRBV7-2,.,TGTGCCAGCAGCCCAGGGTTTGCTAACGGCTACACCTTC,CASSPGFANGYTF
15,TRBJ1-2,.,TRBV4-3,TRBD1,TGCGCCAGCAGCCAGGATTTACAGGGGAGCTATGGCTACACCTTC,CASSQDLQGSYGYTF
16,TRBJ2-6,.,TRBV21-1,.,TGTGCCAGCAGCCCATGTGAGGGGACTGGGGCCAACGTCCTGACTTTC,CASSPCEGTGANVLTF
12,TRBJ2-2,.,TRBV20-1,.,TGCAGTGCTATAGAGAGGGGCGGGGAGCTGTTTTTT,CSAIERGGELFF
14,TRBJ2-7,.,TRBV20-1,.,TGCAGTGCTAAGCTGACAGCTCACCCCTACGAGCAGTACTTC,CSAKLTAHPYEQYF